This T cell receptor beta chain was retrieved from a study of monozygotic twins with inflammatory bowel disease. Each donor supplied around 2.5 ml of blood. The CDR3 spans 14 residues. CDR1 and CDR2 from the germline V gene are SGHTA and FQGNSA. General study findings and limits: Discordant twins had repertoire similarity that did not differ from that of concordant twins, possibly from limited power.

As regards this clonotype: Its antigen remains unidentified.

Via template switching, UMIs carrying a 6-nucleotide sample barcode were introduced. Nested PCRs (about 15 and 9 cycles, two total) were applied to TCRalpha and TCRbeta cDNA. TCRdb reprocessed the 5' RACE reads and reports one entry per CDR3 protein, with no DNA. Here the sample table reports 140,000 to 150,000 distinct CDR3 sequences. V usage is TRBV7-2 and J usage is TRBJ1-6; TCRdb's D call of TRBD1 is untestable without DNA. The sequence derives from a human donor with ulcerative colitis or Crohn's disease, or a healthy co-twin of an affected twin (not recorded which). The specimen was blood. CDR3 sequence reads: CASSYRDRRTPLHF.